Sequencing of this T cell receptor (beta chain) was carried out in a study of cytomegalovirus exposure and HLA in healthy donors. There are 18 residues in the CDR3. CDR1 MGHDK and CDR2 SYGVNS come from the germline V gene. V lost 4 bases, J lost 2 bases, and 8 bases stayed unmatched. Use of 60 Vbeta and 13 Jbeta primers characterized the PCR. The assay was immunoSEQ multiplex PCR, and TCRdb's table has in-frame clones only and misses some. The table lists 150,000 to 200,000 clones, approximately 70% of them singletons. Specimen: PBMCs. This receptor was obtained from a human donor in good health. The chain carries TRBV25-1 and TRBJ2-6; TRBD1 aligns across 10 bases. CDR3 sequence (DNA): TGTGCCAGCAGTGCGGGACAGGGGATCTCGGCTGGGGCCAACGTCCTGACTTTC. It specifies CASSAGQGISAGANVLTF.